The 3 T cell receptor beta chains given below trace back to one sample, sequenced in a study of T cell repertoires in cytomegalovirus infection. The antigens for these receptors are not known. TCRdb reprocessed the reads via MiXCR and lists one record per CDR3 protein. Of about 770,000 distinct CDR3 sequences listed, approximately 32% are singletons. Source: cultured CD8+ T cells from PBMCs, taken from culture after CMV antigen stimulation. These receptors originate from a human donor in good health (CMV status not recorded). Some clones in this sample may be carry-over from other donors' samples.

Only one count was recorded for this clonotype. The chain joins TRBV5-1 to TRBJ2-1; 11 bases are a match to TRBD2. V gave up 0 bases and J gave up 0 bases; unmatched junction bases: 2. Germline values: CDR1 SGHRS, CDR2 YFSETQ. The CDR3 totals 17 residues. The CDR3 nucleotides read TGCGCCAGCAGCTTGGATCTAGCGGGGGGCTCCTACAATGAGCAGTTCTTC. It translates to CASSLDLAGGSYNEQFF. The full variable domain, rest sourced from reference TRBV5-1 and TRBJ2-1, is KAGVTQTPRYLIKTRGQQVTLSCSPISGHRSVSWYQQTPGQGLQFLFEYFSETQRNKGNFPGRFSGRQFSNSRSEMNVSTLELGDSALYLCASSLDLAGGSYNEQFFGPGTRLTVL.

The table lists this clonotype with a count of one. It is likely a read error, because the conserved phenylalanine at the end of the CDR3 is missing. The CDR3 sequence is CASRGGSNEQFY. CDR3 DNA sequence: TGTGCCAGCAGGGGGGGGTCCAATGAGCAGTTCTAC. J is TRBJ2-1 and V is TRBV7-6; 7 nucleotides line up with TRBD2. Germline CDR1 and CDR2: SGHVS and FNYEAQ. V shed 6 bases and J 6 bases; nucleotides not matched to a gene: 2. This CDR3 has 12 residues.

The V and J genes are TRBV4-1 and TRBJ1-1; D is uncertain. This CDR3 region has 17 residues. Germline V CDR1 and CDR2: MGHRA, YSYEKL. Trimming cost V 3 bases and J 0 bases, with 17 bases left between them. CDR3 coding DNA: TGCGCCAGCAGCCACTTTGGGCCTCACATGATGAACACTGAAGCTTTCTTT. It translates to CASSHFGPHMMNTEAFF.